This T cell receptor beta chain was sequenced for a study of identical twins. Study results and caveats: Its conclusions, products of cross-sectional statistical analysis, did not come from following the same donors. Researchers reported excess low generation probability among twin-shared out-of-frame alpha sequences.

The CDR3 has 14 residues. CDR1 is SNHLY, CDR2 FYNNEI, per germline. Trimming removed 7 bases from V and 5 bases from J; junction bases left unmatched: 8. A universal primer site arose from template switching, and cDNA bore unique molecular identifiers. TCRdb reanalysed the 5' RACE reads using MiXCR and keeps one entry per CDR3 protein. The sample records hundreds of thousands of distinct CDR3 sequences, 8.6% being singletons. A word on this clonotype: What it binds is unknown.

The same sample was also used in a study of yellow fever vaccine responses in identical twins. That work adds: Reportedly, twins showed a vaccine T cell response that looked partly convergent and partly personalized.

This receptor was taken from a woman younger than 35 in good health. The chain joins TRBV2 to TRBJ1-5; 7 bases agree with TRBD1. What was sequenced was PBMCs. The CDR3 DNA follows: TGTGCCAGCAATTACAGGGGCTCCGATCAGCCCCAGCATTTT. As protein: CASNYRGSDQPQHF.